The 2 T cell receptor beta chains below come from one sample, sequenced in a study of cytomegalovirus exposure and HLA in healthy donors. Primers: 60 Vbeta forward and 13 Jbeta reverse. Clones were sequenced by immunoSEQ multiplex PCR, and TCRdb holds only the in-frame ones, with some missing. In the table there are 150,000 to 200,000 clones, roughly four fifths of which are singletons. Sequencing was carried out using PBMCs. These receptors came from a man between 18 and 29 years old in good health and CMV-seronegative.

In its sample, this clone was seen a few times. This chain connects TRBV5-1 to TRBJ2-4; D is possibly TRBD2 (7 bases). Germline V gene lookup returns CDR1 SGHRS and CDR2 YFSETQ. V was pared by 4 bases and J by 5 bases, with 13 bases between. The CDR3 totals 14 residues. CDR3 sequence: CASSPGGLENIQYF. In DNA form, the CDR3 reads TGCGCCAGCAGCCCGGGGGGCCTAGAAAACATTCAGTACTTC. Complete variable domain (other parts from reference TRBV5-1 and TRBJ2-4): KAGVTQTPRYLIKTRGQQVTLSCSPISGHRSVSWYQQTPGQGLQFLFEYFSETQRNKGNFPGRFSGRQFSNSRSEMNVSTLELGDSALYLCASSPGGLENIQYFGAGTRLSVL.

The chain joins TRBV28 to TRBJ2-3; tentative D call: TRBD1 (6 bases). This CDR3 is built from 17 residues. Germline V gives CDR1 MDHEN, CDR2 SYDVKM. Trimming took 5 bases from V and 0 from J, leaving 18 bases between them. This chain's CDR3 is CASSPQLGQTSTDTQYF. CDR3 nucleotide sequence: TGTGCCAGCAGTCCTCAGCTCGGACAGACTAGCACAGATACGCAGTATTTT.